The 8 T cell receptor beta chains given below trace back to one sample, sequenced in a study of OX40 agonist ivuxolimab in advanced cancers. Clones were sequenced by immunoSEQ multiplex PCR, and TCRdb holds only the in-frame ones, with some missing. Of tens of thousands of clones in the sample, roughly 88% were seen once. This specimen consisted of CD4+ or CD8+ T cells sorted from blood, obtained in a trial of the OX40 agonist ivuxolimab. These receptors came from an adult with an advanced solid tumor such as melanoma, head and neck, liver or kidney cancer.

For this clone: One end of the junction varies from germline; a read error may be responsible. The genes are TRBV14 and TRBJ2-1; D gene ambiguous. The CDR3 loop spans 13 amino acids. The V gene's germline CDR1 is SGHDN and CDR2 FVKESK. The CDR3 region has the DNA TGTGCCACCAGCCTAAGGAATCACAATGAGCAGTTCTTC. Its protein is CATSLRNHNEQFF.

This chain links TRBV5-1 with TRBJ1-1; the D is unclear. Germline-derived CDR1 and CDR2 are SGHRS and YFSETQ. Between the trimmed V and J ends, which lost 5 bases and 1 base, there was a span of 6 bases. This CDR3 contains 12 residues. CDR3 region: CASSSENTEAFF. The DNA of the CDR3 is TGCGCCAGCAGTTCGGAGAACACTGAAGCTTTCTTT.

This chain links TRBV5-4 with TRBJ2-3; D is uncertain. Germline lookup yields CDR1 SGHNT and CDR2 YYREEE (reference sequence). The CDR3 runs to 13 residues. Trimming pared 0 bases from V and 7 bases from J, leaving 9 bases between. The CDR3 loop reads CASSLGEQNTQYF. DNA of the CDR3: TGTGCCAGCAGCTTGGGAGAGCAGAATACGCAGTATTTT.

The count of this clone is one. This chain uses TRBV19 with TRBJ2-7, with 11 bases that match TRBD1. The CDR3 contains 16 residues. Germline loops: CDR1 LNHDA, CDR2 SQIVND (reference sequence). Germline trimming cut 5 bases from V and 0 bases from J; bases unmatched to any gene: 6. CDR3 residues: CASSPRDRGTSYEQYF. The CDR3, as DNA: TGTGCCAGTAGTCCTCGGGACAGGGGGACCTCCTACGAGCAGTACTTC.

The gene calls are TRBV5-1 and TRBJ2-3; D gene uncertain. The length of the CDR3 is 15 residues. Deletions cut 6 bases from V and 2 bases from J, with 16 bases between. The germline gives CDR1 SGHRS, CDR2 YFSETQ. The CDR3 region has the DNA TGCGCCAGCAAGTTTTCAGCGCGACTCACAGATACGCAGTATTTT. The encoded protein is CASKFSARLTDTQYF. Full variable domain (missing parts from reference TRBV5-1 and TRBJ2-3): KAGVTQTPRYLIKTRGQQVTLSCSPISGHRSVSWYQQTPGQGLQFLFEYFSETQRNKGNFPGRFSGRQFSNSRSEMNVSTLELGDSALYLCASKFSARLTDTQYFGPGTRLTVL.

CDR3 bases: TGTGCCAGCGGGCTAGGAGGGCCCGGGGCCAACGTCCTGACTTTC. The encoded protein is CASGLGGPGANVLTF. The J gene is TRBJ2-6, the V gene TRBV28; perhaps TRBD2 as D (6 bases). V was cut by 8 bases and J by 4 bases, with 15 bases left in between. The CDR3 sequence is 15 residues long. The V gene's germline CDR1 is MDHEN and CDR2 SYDVKM.

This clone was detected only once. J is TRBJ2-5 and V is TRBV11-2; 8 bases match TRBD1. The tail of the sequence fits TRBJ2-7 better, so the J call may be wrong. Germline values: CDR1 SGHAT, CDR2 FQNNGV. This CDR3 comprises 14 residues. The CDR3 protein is CASSRTGTLYEQYF. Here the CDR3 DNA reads TGTGCCAGCAGCCGGACAGGGACCCTCTACGAGCAGTACTTC.

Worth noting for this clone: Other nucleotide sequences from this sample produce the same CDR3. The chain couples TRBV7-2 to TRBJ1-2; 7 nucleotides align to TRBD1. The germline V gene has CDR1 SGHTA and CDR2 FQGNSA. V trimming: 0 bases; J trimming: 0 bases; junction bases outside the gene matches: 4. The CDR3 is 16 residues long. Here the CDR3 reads CASSLAGTDANYGYTF. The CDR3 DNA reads TGTGCCAGCAGCTTAGCAGGGACAGATGCTAACTATGGCTACACCTTC.